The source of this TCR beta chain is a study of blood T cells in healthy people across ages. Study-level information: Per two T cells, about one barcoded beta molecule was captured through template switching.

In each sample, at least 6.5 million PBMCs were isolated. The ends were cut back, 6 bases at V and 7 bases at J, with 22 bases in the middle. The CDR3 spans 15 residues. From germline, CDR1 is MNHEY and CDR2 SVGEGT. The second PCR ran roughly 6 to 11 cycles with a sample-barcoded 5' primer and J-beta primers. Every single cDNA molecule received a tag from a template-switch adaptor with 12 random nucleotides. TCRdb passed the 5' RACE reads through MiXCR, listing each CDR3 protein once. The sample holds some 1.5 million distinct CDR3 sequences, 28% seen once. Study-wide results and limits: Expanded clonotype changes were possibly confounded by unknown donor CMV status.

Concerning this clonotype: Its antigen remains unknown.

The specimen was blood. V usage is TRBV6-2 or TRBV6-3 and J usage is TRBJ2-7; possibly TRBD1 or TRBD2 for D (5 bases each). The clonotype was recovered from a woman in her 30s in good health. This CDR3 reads CASSPPGRTGREQYF. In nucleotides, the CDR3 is TGTGCCAGCAGCCCCCCGGGGCGGACCGGTCGGGAGCAGTACTTC.